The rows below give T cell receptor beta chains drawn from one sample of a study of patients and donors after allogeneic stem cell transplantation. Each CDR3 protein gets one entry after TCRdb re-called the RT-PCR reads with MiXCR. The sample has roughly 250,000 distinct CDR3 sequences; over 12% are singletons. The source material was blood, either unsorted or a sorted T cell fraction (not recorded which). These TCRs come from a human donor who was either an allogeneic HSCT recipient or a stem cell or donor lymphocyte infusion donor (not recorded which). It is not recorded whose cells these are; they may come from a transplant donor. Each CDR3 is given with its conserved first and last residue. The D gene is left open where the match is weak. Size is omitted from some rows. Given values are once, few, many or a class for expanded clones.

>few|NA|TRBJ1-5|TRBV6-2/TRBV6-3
TGTGCCAGCAGTTACGGGCCAAGCTTCAATCAGCCCCAGCATTTT
CASSYGPSFNQPQHF
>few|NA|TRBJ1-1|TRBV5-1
TGCGCCAGCAGCGCCGCAGGCACGAACACTGAAGCTTTCTTT
CASSAAGTNTEAFF
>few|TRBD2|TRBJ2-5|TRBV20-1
TGCAGTGCTAGGCGACTAGCGGGGAGCCAAGAGACCCAGTACTTC
CSARRLAGSQETQYF
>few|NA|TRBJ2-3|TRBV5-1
TGCGCCAGCAGCCCTGGGACGATCGGAGATACGCAGTATTTT
CASSPGTIGDTQYF
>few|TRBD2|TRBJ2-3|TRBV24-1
TGTGCCACCAGTGACCAGGGACTAGCGATGACAGATACGCAGTATTTT
CATSDQGLAMTDTQYF
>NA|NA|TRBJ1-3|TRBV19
TGTGCCAGTAGTCCCTCCCCCGGGGGAATCGGAAACACCATATATTTT
CASSPSPGGIGNTIYF
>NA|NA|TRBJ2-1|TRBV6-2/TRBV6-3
TGTGCCAGCAGTAGCGGACTGAGCAATGAGCAGTTCTTC
CASSSGLSNEQFF
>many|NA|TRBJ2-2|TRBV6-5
TGTGCCAGCAGTTGGGCCAGATCAGACACCGGGGAGCTGTTTTTT
CASSWARSDTGELFF
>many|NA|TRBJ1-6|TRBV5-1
TGCGCCAGCAGCTTGGAGACGGTCCCTTCAAGTTCACCCCTCCACTTT
CASSLETVPSSSPLHF
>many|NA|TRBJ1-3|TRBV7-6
TGTGCCAGCAGCACGGACAGTATCTCTGGAAACACCATATATTTT
CASSTDSISGNTIYF
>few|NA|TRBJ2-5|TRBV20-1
TGCAGTGCTCCCCCGGCCGTGCCCCAAGAGACCCAGTACTTC
CSAPPAVPQETQYF
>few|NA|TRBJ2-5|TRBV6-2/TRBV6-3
TGTGCCAGCAGTTACACGGGGTCGAAAGAGACCCAGTACTTC
CASSYTGSKETQYF
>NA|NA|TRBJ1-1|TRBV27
TGTGCCAGCAGTTCGGGACCACTGGGGGACACTGAAGCTTTCTTT
CASSSGPLGDTEAFF
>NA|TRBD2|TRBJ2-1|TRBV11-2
TGTGCCAGCAGCTTAGAACTGACTAGCGGGAGGGCCATTAATGAGCAGTTCTTC
CASSLELTSGRAINEQFF
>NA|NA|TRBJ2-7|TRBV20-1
TGCAGTGCTAGAGATTCGGAGGGGGCTAGTCACGAGCAGTACTTC
CSARDSEGASHEQYF
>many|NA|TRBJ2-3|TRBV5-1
TGCGCCAGCAGCTTGGCCAGCACGGATACGCAGTATTTT
CASSLASTDTQYF
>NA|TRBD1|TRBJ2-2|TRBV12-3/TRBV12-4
TGTGCCAGCACCCTAGACAGGGGTGGGACCAACACCGGGGAGCTGTTTTTT
CASTLDRGGTNTGELFF